These 18 T cell receptor beta chains came from one sample sequenced in a study of chemoradiotherapy in HPV16-positive cancers. This table comes from immunoSEQ multiplex PCR, and its TCRdb copy is limited to in-frame clones, with some not included. The sample contains 30,000 or so clones, around 88% of which appear only once. The source was blood, collected from a patient who underwent chemoradiotherapy. These receptors were obtained from a human donor with HPV-associated anogenital cancer.

The chain uses TRBV6-5 and TRBJ2-4; 7 bases are a match to TRBD1. The CDR3 length is 14 residues. CDR1 is MNHEY and CDR2 is SVGAGI in the germline V gene. The J segment lost 7 bases and the V segment lost 5 bases, leaving 8 bases of the junction unmatched. CDR3 in amino acids: CASSTHLQGNIQYF. For the CDR3, the DNA is TGTGCCAGCAGTACTCACCTACAGGGGAACATTCAGTACTTC.

This clone appeared once. The chain links TRBV2 to TRBJ1-2; 7 nucleotides match TRBD1. The CDR3 is made up of 16 amino acids. Germline CDR1 SNHLY, CDR2 FYNNEI. After removal of 6 bases from V and 4 bases from J, the junction contained 14 bases not matched to a gene. The CDR3 spells CASRGFIDREGYGYTF. CDR3 bases: TGTGCCAGCAGGGGGTTTATAGACAGGGAGGGCTATGGCTACACCTTC.

V usage is TRBV18 and J usage is TRBJ1-1; the match to TRBD1 covers 9 bases. Germline V gene data show CDR1 as KGHSH and CDR2 as LQKENI. This CDR3 is 14 amino acids long. The J segment lost 4 bases and the V segment lost 6 bases, leaving 6 bases of the junction unmatched. The CDR3 nucleotides read TGTGCCAGCTCCACCGGGACAGGGTCCACTGAAGCTTTCTTT. It yields the protein CASSTGTGSTEAFF.

This clone was found a few times. This rearrangement joins TRBV15 to TRBJ2-2; D is uncertain. This CDR3 region has 16 residues. Germline V lookup: CDR1 LNHNV, CDR2 YYDKDF (reference sequence). Trimming stripped 0 bases from V and 3 bases from J, with 11 bases between. CDR3 sequence reads: CATSRDPTLHTGELFF. The DNA of the CDR3 is TGTGCCACCAGCAGAGATCCGACCCTCCACACCGGGGAGCTGTTTTTT.

The V and J genes are TRBV11-2 and TRBJ1-1, with D maybe TRBD1 (5 bases). V lost 1 base and J 8 bases, leaving 8 bases between the germline ends. The CDR3 sequence is 12 residues long. The germline V gene has CDR1 SGHAT and CDR2 FQNNGV. In DNA, the CDR3 is TGTGCCAGCAGCTTAGGGGGGGGAGAAGCTTTCTTT. Translated, it gives CASSLGGGEAFF.

About this clone itself: A read error may produce the germline difference seen at one junction end. The chain carries TRBV7-4 and TRBJ2-2, with D maybe TRBD2 (5 bases). CDR1 is SGHVT, CDR2 SQSDAQ, per germline. The CDR3 spans 18 residues. This CDR3 reads CASSLVAETGSEHRGAVF. CDR3 bases: TGTGCCAGCAGCTTAGTCGCCGAGACGGGGAGTGAACACCGGGGAGCTGTTTTT.

V is TRBV9 and J is TRBJ2-3; D possibly uses TRBD1 or TRBD2 (5 bases each). CDR1 and CDR2 (germline): SGDLS, YYNGEE. The ends were cut back, 0 bases at V and 1 base at J, with 9 bases in the middle. The CDR3 runs to 15 residues. CDR3 bases: TGTGCCAGCAGCGTAGTTGGGGGTGGCACAGATACGCAGTATTTT. The encoded protein is CASSVVGGGTDTQYF. Full variable domain (remainder filled in from reference TRBV9 and TRBJ2-3): DSGVTQTPKHLITATGQRVTLRCSPRSGDLSVYWYQQSLDQGLQFLIQYYNGEERAKGNILERFSAQQFPDLHSELNLSSLELGDSALYFCASSVVGGGTDTQYFGPGTRLTVL.

The chain joins TRBV11-2 to TRBJ2-5; D is perhaps TRBD1 or TRBD2 (5 bases each). The germline V and J ends were trimmed by 1 base and 3 bases, with 18 bases remaining between them. This CDR3 has 17 residues. Germline loops: CDR1 SGHAT, CDR2 FQNNGV. CDR3 sequence (DNA): TGTGCCAGCAGCTTAGTACCATATGGGGGAGACAAAGAGACCCAGTACTTC. Amino acids: CASSLVPYGGDKETQYF.

CDR3 in amino acids: CASSSTSGGRSYEQYF. The CDR3 DNA follows: TGTGCCAGCAGCTCGACTAGCGGGGGGCGGTCCTACGAGCAGTACTTC. The gene calls are TRBV13 and TRBJ2-7, with TRBD2 matching over 13 bases. V trimming: 4 bases; J trimming: 1 base; junction bases outside the gene matches: 4. The V gene's germline CDR1 is PRHDT and CDR2 FYEKMQ (reference sequence). The CDR3 length is 16 residues.

The gene calls are TRBV9 and TRBJ2-1; 7 bases fit TRBD2. CDR3 length: 13 amino acids. The V segment lost 2 bases and the J segment 8 bases; nucleotides outside the gene matches: 4. CDR1 and CDR2 (germline): SGDLS, YYNGEE. CDR3: CASSVGEGHEQFF. The CDR3 DNA is TGTGCCAGCAGCGTGGGGGAGGGCCATGAGCAGTTCTTC.

The chain uses TRBV19 and TRBJ2-3, with TRBD1 identical over 11 bases. Per germline, CDR1 LNHDA and CDR2 SQIVND (reference sequence). The CDR3 length is 15 residues. V trimming: 8 bases; J trimming: 6 bases; junction bases outside the gene matches: 10. CDR3 in DNA: TGTGCCAGTTCCGGACAGGGGGCGATGGTGGATACGCAGTATTTT. As protein: CASSGQGAMVDTQYF. Full variable domain (outside the CDR3, taken from reference TRBV19 and TRBJ2-3): DGGITQSPKYLFRKEGQNVTLSCEQNLNHDAMYWYRQDPGQGLRLIYYSQIVNDFQKGDIAEGYSVSREKKESFPLTVTSAQKNPTAFYLCASSGQGAMVDTQYFGPGTRLTVL.

This chain joins TRBV7-2 and TRBJ2-1; perhaps TRBD2 as D (7 bases). CDR1 is SGHTA, CDR2 FQGNSA, per germline. With 5 bases removed from V and 4 bases from J, the gap between germline ends came to 18 bases. The CDR3 is 16 residues long. In DNA, the CDR3 is TGTGCCAGCAGCCCTCGCTACGGGGGGCGTTACAATGAGCAGTTCTTC. It specifies CASSPRYGGRYNEQFF.

The rearrangement links TRBV19 to TRBJ1-5; D unclear. V was clipped by 1 base and J by 0 bases, with 10 bases between them. Germline values: CDR1 LNHDA, CDR2 SQIVND (reference sequence). This CDR3 has 16 amino acids. The CDR3 spells CASSIGWSISNQPQHF. The CDR3 DNA reads as TGTGCCAGTAGTATAGGTTGGAGTATTAGCAATCAGCCCCAGCATTTT.

This clone has more than one count but fewer than ten. The chain recombines TRBV7-2 with TRBJ1-5; D unresolved. The CDR3 spans 16 residues. Germline values: CDR1 SGHTA, CDR2 FQGNSA. V shed 2 bases and J shed 0 bases, with 11 bases lying between them. This CDR3 reads CASSLSGENSNQPQHF. The DNA for the CDR3 is TGTGCCAGCAGCTTATCCGGAGAAAATAGCAATCAGCCCCAGCATTTT.

The chain is built from TRBV4-1 and TRBJ2-6; 8 nucleotides match TRBD1. Germline V lookup: CDR1 MGHRA, CDR2 YSYEKL. The CDR3 has 17 residues. Trimming cost V 3 bases and J 0 bases; bases outside gene matches: 4. CDR3 coding DNA: TGCGCCAGCAGCCACGGACAGGGCTCCTCTGGGGCCAACGTCCTGACTTTC. This encodes CASSHGQGSSGANVLTF.

The chain combines TRBV6-1 with TRBJ2-3; possible D gene TRBD2, 6 bases. CDR3 size: 12 residues. Germline CDR1 is MNHNS and CDR2 is SASEGT. V gave up 11 bases and J gave up 5 bases, with 14 bases separating them. CDR3 in DNA: TGTGCCGGTCAGGAGGGCCGAGATACGCAGTATTTT. As protein: CAGQEGRDTQYF.

V gene TRBV10-2 combines with J gene TRBJ2-7; 10 bases are a match to TRBD2. CDR1 and CDR2 from the germline V gene are WSHSY and SAAADI. The length of the CDR3 is 14 residues. Trimming removed 6 bases from V and 2 bases from J; junction bases left unmatched: 4. The CDR3 region is CASRGAGGPYEQYF. The DNA of the CDR3 is TGCGCCAGCAGAGGAGCGGGGGGGCCCTACGAGCAGTACTTC.

The sample holds one count of this clone. The chain combines TRBV19 with TRBJ2-5, with 9 bases identical to TRBD2. V shed 5 bases, J shed 1 base, and the junction held 5 bases outside the gene matches. From germline, CDR1 is LNHDA and CDR2 SQIVND (reference sequence). This CDR3 is 15 amino acids long. The CDR3 loop is CASSLTSGPQETQYF. Here the CDR3 DNA reads TGTGCCAGTAGTTTGACTAGCGGACCCCAAGAGACCCAGTACTTC.